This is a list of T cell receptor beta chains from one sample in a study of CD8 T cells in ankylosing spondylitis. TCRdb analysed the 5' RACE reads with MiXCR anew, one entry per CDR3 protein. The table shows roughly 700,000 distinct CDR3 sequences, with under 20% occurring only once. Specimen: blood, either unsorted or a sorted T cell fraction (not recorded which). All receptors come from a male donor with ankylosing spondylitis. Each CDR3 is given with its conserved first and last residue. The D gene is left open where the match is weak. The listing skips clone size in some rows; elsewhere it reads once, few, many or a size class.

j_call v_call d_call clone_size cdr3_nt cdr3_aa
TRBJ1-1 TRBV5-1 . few TGCGCCAGCAGCTTGGAGCCGACAGCTAACACTGAAGCTTTCTTT CASSLEPTANTEAFF
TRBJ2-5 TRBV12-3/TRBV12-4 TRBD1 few TGTGCCAGCACCCTAAGATCCCCACAGGGGGCCCAGTACTTC CASTLRSPQGAQYF
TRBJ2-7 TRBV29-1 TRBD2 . TGCAGCGTTGAAGACCAGACGGGGGGCTACGAGCAGTACTTC CSVEDQTGGYEQYF
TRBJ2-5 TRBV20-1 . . TGCAGTGCTAGAGCCCCAGGGGTAATGGAGACCCAGTACTTC CSARAPGVMETQYF
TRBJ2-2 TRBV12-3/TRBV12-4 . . TGTGCCAGCAGTTTCGGCCTAGCGAGGACCGGGGAGCTGTTTTTT CASSFGLARTGELFF
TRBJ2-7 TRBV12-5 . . TGTGCTAGTGGTTTTGACAGACGGGTCTACGAGCAGTACTTC CASGFDRRVYEQYF
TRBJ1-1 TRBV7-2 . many TGTGCCAGCAGCTGGTCCTTAGAAAACACTGAAGCTTTCTTT CASSWSLENTEAFF
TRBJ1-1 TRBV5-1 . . TGCGCCAGCAGCTTGGACAGCCTCTCCAACACTGAAGCTTTCTTT CASSLDSLSNTEAFF
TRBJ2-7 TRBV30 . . TGTGCCTGGGATACAGGGCCCATCAACGAGCAGTACTTC CAWDTGPINEQYF
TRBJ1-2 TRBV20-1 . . TGCAGTGCTAGAGATGACGAGAAGTCATGGACGGAAAACTATGGCTACACCTTC CSARDDEKSWTENYGYTF
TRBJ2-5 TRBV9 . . TGTGCCAGCAGCGTTTCAGTCGGACGCCAAGAGACCCAGTACTTC CASSVSVGRQETQYF
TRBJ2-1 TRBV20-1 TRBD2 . TGCAGTGCTACTCAGGGAATAAGACTAGCGGGATACAATGAGCAGTTCTTC CSATQGIRLAGYNEQFF
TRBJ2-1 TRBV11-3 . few TGTGCCAGCAGCCAAACCCACAAGCAGTTCTTC CASSQTHKQFF
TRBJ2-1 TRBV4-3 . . TGCGCCAGCAGCCCGGGTACGGGACGAGGGGGTGAGCAGTTCTTC CASSPGTGRGGEQFF
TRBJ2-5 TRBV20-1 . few TGCAGTGCGCGCGCCGGGCCCCACATGAAGACCCAGTACTTC CSARAGPHMKTQYF
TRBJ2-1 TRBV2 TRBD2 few TGTGCCAGTAAGCGGGAGTTGGGTGAGCAGTTCTTC CASKRELGEQFF
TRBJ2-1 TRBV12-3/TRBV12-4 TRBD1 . TGTGCCAGCAGCCCTTACCGGGGACAGGGGTCTGAGCAGTTCTTC CASSPYRGQGSEQFF
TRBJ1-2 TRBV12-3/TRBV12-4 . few TGTGCCAGCAGTTTCTTCGTGGCAGACGTTAACTATGGCTACACCTTC CASSFFVADVNYGYTF
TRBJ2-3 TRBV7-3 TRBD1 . TGTGCCAGCAGCTCGCCCCAGGGGGCTGGCACAGATACGCAGTATTTT CASSSPQGAGTDTQYF
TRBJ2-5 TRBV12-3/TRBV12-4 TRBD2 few TGTGCCAGCAGCCCGACTAGCGGGAAGGGAGAGACCCAGTACTTC CASSPTSGKGETQYF
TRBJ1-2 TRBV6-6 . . TGTGCCAGCAGTTACACCTTCGAGGATGGCTACACCTTC CASSYTFEDGYTF
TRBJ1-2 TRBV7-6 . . TGTGCCAGCAGCCCCGACACCTATGGCTACACCTTC CASSPDTYGYTF
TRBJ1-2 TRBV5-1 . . TGCGCCAGCAGCTTGGGGGTTAGTGACTTCTATGGCTACACCTTC CASSLGVSDFYGYTF
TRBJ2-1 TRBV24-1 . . TGTGCCACCAGTGATTTCCGGGGGGCGAATGAGCAGTTCTTC CATSDFRGANEQFF
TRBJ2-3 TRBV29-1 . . TGCAGCGTTGAAGGTGATAGCGGCGGGCCAGATACGCAGTATTTT CSVEGDSGGPDTQYF
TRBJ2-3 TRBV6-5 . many TGTGCCAGCAGTTACTTTGGGAGCACAGATACGCAGTATTTT CASSYFGSTDTQYF
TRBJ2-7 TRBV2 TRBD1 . TGTGCCAGCAGTGAGCTACAGGGGGATGAGCAGTACTTC CASSELQGDEQYF
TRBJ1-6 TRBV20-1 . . TGCAGTGCTAGAGATCGTCGGTATAATTCACCCCTCCACTTT CSARDRRYNSPLHF
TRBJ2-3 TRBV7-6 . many TGTGCCAGCAGTCAAGGGCCAGCATCAAGCACAGATACGCAGTATTTT CASSQGPASSTDTQYF
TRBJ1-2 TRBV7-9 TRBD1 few TGTGCCAGCAGCTTAGCGGGACAGGGGACCTATGGCTACACCTTC CASSLAGQGTYGYTF
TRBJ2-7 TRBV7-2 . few TGTGCCAGCAGCCCACAATTTCCCCTGTACGAGCAGTACTTC CASSPQFPLYEQYF
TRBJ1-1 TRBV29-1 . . TGCAGCACCACCACGGGCGTAAGGACTGAAGCTTTCTTT CSTTTGVRTEAFF
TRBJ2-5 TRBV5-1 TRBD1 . TGCGCCAGCAAATCCGGGACAGGTGGAGGGCAAGAGACCCAGTACTTC CASKSGTGGGQETQYF
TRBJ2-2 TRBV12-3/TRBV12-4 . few TGTGCCAGCAGTCGGACGGACAGGAACACCGGGGAGCTGTTTTTT CASSRTDRNTGELFF
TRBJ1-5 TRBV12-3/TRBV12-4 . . TGTGCCAGCAGTTCGAGGGGGACCAATCAGCCCCAGCATTTT CASSSRGTNQPQHF
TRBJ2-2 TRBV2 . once TGTGCCAGCAGTGAAAGACAGATAGGCGGGGAGCTGTTTTTT CASSERQIGGELFF
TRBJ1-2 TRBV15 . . TGTGCCACCAGCCAATTTGGGGACTATGGCTACACCTTC CATSQFGDYGYTF
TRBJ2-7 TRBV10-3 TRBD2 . TGTGCCATCAGTTTTGGACTAGCGGCCTACGAGCAGTACTTC CAISFGLAAYEQYF
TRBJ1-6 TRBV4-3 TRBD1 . TGCGCCAGCAGTATGGCAGGGGGTTTGAATTCACCCCTCCACTTT CASSMAGGLNSPLHF
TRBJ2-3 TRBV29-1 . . TGCAGCATACGAACCACGTCTGATACGCAGTATTTT CSIRTTSDTQYF
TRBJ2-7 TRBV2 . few TGTGCCCCCAGGGGACCACCTAACGTCCCCTACGAGCAGTACTTC CAPRGPPNVPYEQYF
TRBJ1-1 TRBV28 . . TGTGCCAGCAGCACCCAGGGCCAGGGGATACCTGAAGCTTTCTTT CASSTQGQGIPEAFF